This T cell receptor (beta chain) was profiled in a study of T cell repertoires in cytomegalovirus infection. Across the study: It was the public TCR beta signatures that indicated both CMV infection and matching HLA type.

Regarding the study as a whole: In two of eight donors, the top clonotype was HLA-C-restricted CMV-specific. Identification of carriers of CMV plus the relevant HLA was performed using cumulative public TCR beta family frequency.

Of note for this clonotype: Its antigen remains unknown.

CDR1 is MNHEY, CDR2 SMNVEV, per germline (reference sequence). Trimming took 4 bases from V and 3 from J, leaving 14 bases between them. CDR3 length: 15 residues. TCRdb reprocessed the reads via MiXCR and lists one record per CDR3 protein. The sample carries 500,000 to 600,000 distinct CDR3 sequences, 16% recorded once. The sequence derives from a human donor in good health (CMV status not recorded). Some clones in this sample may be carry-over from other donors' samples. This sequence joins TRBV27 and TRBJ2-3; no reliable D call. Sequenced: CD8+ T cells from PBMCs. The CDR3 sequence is CASSSQISITDTQYF. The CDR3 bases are TGTGCCAGCAGTTCCCAGATCTCTATAACAGATACGCAGTATTTT.